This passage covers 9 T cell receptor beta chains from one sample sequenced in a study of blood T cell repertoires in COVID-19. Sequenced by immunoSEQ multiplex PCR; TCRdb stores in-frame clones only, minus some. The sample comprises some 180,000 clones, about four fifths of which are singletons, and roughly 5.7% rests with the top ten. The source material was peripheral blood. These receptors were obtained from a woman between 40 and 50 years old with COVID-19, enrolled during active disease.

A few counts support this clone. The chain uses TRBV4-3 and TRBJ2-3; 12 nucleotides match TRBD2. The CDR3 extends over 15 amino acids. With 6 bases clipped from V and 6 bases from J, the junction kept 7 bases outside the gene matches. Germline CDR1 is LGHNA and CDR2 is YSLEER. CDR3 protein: CASSQGLAGLDTQYF. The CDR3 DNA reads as TGCGCCAGCAGTCAGGGACTAGCGGGCCTCGATACGCAGTATTTT.

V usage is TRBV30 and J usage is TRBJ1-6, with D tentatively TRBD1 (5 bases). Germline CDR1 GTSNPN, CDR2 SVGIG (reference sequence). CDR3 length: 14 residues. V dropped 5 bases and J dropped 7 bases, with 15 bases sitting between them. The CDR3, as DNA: TGTGCCTGGGGGGCCGAAAGGAGGAATTCACCCCTCCACTTT. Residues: CAWGAERRNSPLHF.

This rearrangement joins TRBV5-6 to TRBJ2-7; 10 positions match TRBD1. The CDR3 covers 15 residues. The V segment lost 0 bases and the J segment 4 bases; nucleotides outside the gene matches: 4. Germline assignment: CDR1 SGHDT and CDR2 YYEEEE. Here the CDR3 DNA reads TGTGCCAGCAGCTTGGCGGGGACAGGGGAATACGAGCAGTACTTC. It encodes CASSLAGTGEYEQYF.

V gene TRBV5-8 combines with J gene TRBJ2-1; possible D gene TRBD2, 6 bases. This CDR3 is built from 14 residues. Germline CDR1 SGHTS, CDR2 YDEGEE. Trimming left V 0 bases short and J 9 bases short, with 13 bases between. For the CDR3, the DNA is TGTGCCAGCAGCTTGGGCCTGGGGGGTGGTGAGCAGTTCTTC. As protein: CASSLGLGGGEQFF.

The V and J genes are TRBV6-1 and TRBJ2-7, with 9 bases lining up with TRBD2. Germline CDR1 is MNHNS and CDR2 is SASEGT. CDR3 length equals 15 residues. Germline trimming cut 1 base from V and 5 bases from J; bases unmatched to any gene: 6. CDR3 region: CASSEVSSGRNEQYF. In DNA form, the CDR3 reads TGTGCCAGCAGTGAAGTGAGTAGCGGGAGAAACGAGCAGTACTTC.

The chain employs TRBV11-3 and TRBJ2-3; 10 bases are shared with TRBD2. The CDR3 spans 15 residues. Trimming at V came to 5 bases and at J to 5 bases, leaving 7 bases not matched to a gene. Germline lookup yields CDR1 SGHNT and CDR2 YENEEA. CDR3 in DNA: TGTGCCAGCAGCCTAGGGACTAGCGTGGTAGATACGCAGTATTTT. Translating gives CASSLGTSVVDTQYF.

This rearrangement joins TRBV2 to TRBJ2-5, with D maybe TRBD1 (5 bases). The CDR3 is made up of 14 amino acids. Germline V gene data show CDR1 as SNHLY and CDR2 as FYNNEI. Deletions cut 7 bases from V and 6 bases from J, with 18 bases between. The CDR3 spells CASISQGVTQTQYF. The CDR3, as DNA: TGTGCCAGCATAAGCCAGGGTGTCACCCAGACCCAGTACTTC.

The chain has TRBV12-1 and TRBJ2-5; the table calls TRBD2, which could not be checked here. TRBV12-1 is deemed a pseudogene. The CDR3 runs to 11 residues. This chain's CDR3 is CASERRETQYF. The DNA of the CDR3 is TGTGCCAGCGAGCGACGGGAGACCCAGTACTTC.

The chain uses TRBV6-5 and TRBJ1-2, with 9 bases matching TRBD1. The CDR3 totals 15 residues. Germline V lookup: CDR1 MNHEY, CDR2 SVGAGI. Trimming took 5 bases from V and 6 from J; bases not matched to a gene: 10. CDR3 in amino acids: CASSLSTGGANGYTF. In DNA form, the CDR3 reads TGTGCCAGCAGTCTCTCAACAGGGGGCGCGAATGGCTACACCTTC.